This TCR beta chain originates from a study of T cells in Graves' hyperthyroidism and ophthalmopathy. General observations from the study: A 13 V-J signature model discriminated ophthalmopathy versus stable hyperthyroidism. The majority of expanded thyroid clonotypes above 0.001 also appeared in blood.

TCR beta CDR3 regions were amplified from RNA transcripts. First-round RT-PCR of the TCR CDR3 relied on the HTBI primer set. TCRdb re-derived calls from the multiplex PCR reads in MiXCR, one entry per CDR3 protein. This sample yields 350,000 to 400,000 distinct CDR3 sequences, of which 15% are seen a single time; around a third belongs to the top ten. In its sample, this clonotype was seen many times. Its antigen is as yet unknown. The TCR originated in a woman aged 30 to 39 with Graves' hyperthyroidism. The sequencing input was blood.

The CDR3 sequence is CASREADSYNEQFF. In DNA, the CDR3 is TGCGCCAGCAGAGAAGCGGACTCCTACAATGAGCAGTTCTTC. This chain connects TRBV5-1 to TRBJ2-1; TRBD2 might be the D (5 bases). V shed 5 bases and J shed 0 bases, with 9 bases lying between them. CDR1 is SGHRS, CDR2 YFSETQ, per germline. The CDR3 length is 14 residues.